This T cell receptor (beta chain) was observed in a study of T cells in Graves' hyperthyroidism and ophthalmopathy. Study findings and constraints: By a 13 V-J model, ophthalmopathy was set apart from stable hyperthyroidism.

TCR beta CDR3 sequences were amplified from RNA transcripts. First-round RT-PCR of the TCR CDR3 relied on the HTBI primer set. In TCRdb, the multiplex PCR reads were re-called with MiXCR into one record per CDR3 protein. This sample yields 560,000 or so distinct CDR3 sequences, of which 20% are seen a single time; about 50% belongs to the top ten. In the ophthalmopathy cohort, Clinical Activity Score was at least 3, NOSPECS grade at least 4, and duration under 3 months. Patients were excluded for uncontrolled infection, other autoimmune disease, pregnancy or lactation. This CDR3 is built from 12 residues. Germline V gene lookup returns CDR1 DFQATT and CDR2 SNEGSKA (reference sequence). V was shortened by 5 bases and J by 5 bases, with 12 bases between the two germline ends. This clonotype occurred many times. Antigen unknown.

The sequencing input was blood. The gene calls are TRBV20-1 and TRBJ1-2; D is ambiguous. The clonotype comes from a man in his forties or fifties with Graves' ophthalmopathy. The CDR3 loop is CSAEKGRYGYTF. The CDR3 DNA sequence: TGCAGTGCTGAAAAAGGGCGGTATGGCTACACCTTC.